This T cell receptor (beta chain) derives from a study of blood T cells in healthy people across ages. The CDR3 loop spans 17 amino acids. Germline CDR1 is LGHNT and CDR2 is FRNRAP. V was cut by 3 bases and J by 6 bases, with 21 bases left in between. This clonotype has only one observation. Using a J-beta primer mix together with a sample-barcoded 5' primer, a second PCR was run for about 6 to 11 cycles. The study obtained at least 2.5 million CDR3-containing paired-end reads from every sample. TCRdb fed the 5' RACE reads into MiXCR, producing one record per CDR3 protein. The profile shows a few hundred thousand distinct CDR3 sequences, about 25% of them singletons.

The sequence was obtained from a woman in her seventies in good health. Input material: blood. The rearrangement joins TRBV12-5 to TRBJ1-3, with TRBD1 as a possible D gene (5 bases). This chain's CDR3 is CASGLSRQTGLANTIYF. The CDR3 nucleotides read TGTGCTAGTGGTTTATCCCGACAAACAGGACTAGCAAACACCATATATTTT.